These T cell receptor beta chains were read from a single sample in a study of vaccination effects on CD4 cells after COVID-19. The assay was immunoSEQ multiplex PCR, and TCRdb's table has in-frame clones only and misses some. The sample has approximately 70,000 clones, roughly 74% seen once. The antigens these receptors bind are not known. Sequenced material: CD4+ T cells from PBMCs cultured with HCoV-NL63 spike peptides, taken before COVID-19 vaccination. The receptors were sampled from a human donor who received a COVID-19 vaccine. CDR3s include the opening cysteine and the closing phenylalanine or tryptophan. The D gene is left open where the match is weak. Where a row states a size, it is once, few, many or the class of an expanded clone; other rows omit it.

V gene	clone size	J gene	D gene	CDR3 protein	CDR3 DNA
TRBV3-1/TRBV3-2	NA	TRBJ1-2	NA	CASSPGRSQNYGYTF	TGTGCCAGCAGCCCCGGACGATCCCAAAACTATGGCTACACCTTC
TRBV30	NA	TRBJ2-5	NA	CAWSRLGVETQYF	TGTGCCTGGAGCCGCTTGGGGGTAGAGACCCAGTACTTC
TRBV4-1	NA	TRBJ2-6	NA	CASSQDPVTGVYSGANVLTF	TGCGCCAGCAGCCAAGATCCCGTGACAGGCGTATACTCTGGGGCCAACGTCCTGACTTTC
TRBV4-3	NA	TRBJ1-3	NA	CASSLQNTIYF	TGCGCCAGCAGCCTCCAAAACACCATATATTTT
TRBV6-5	once	TRBJ2-3	TRBD1	CASRQPGQGIDTQYF	TGTGCCAGCAGACAGCCGGGACAGGGGATAGATACGCAGTATTTT
TRBV3-1/TRBV3-2	few	TRBJ1-3	NA	CASSLQSAGGSSGNTIYF	TGTGCCAGCAGCCTGCAAAGCGCGGGGGGCTCTTCTGGAAACACCATATATTTT
TRBV19	NA	TRBJ2-5	NA	CASSRALGETQYF	TGTGCCAGTAGTAGGGCCCTAGGAGAGACCCAGTACTTC
TRBV4-3	NA	TRBJ2-1	NA	CASSLERAPNNEQFF	TGCGCCAGCAGCCTCGAGCGGGCCCCGAACAATGAGCAGTTCTTC
TRBV3-1/TRBV3-2	NA	TRBJ2-5	NA	CASSHGETQYF	TGTGCCAGCAGCCACGGGGAGACCCAGTACTTC
TRBV12-3/TRBV12-4	NA	TRBJ2-5	NA	CASSLRETQYF	TGTGCCAGCAGTTTAAGGGAGACCCAGTACTTC
TRBV5-1	few	TRBJ2-1	TRBD2	CASSAGLAGGNNEQFF	TGCGCCAGCAGCGCTGGACTAGCGGGGGGTAACAATGAGCAGTTCTTC
TRBV30	NA	TRBJ1-4	TRBD1	CAWSLRGQGVFNEKLFF	TGTGCCTGGAGCCTTAGAGGGCAGGGGGTGTTTAATGAAAAACTGTTTTTT
TRBV24-1	NA	TRBJ2-1	NA	CATSDFPHDEQFF	TGTGCCACCAGTGATTTCCCACACGATGAGCAGTTCTTC
TRBV19	NA	TRBJ2-6	NA	CATIDPGAGVSGANVLTF	TGTGCCACCATCGACCCAGGGGCGGGGGTCTCTGGGGCCAACGTCCTGACTTTC
TRBV30	few	TRBJ1-1	NA	CAWSRQLNTEAFF	TGTGCCTGGAGTAGGCAGTTGAACACTGAAGCTTTCTTT